The subject of this entry is one T cell receptor beta chain. Antigen unknown. This CDR3 is built from 14 residues. V gave up 0 bases and J gave up 2 bases, with 10 bases separating them. Germline V gene data show CDR1 as SQVTM and CDR2 as ANQGSEA. Investigators isolated RNA and reverse transcribed it into cDNA to act as the sequencing template. Repertoires were generated with immunoSEQ multiplex PCR, while TCRdb's copy carries only in-frame clones and drops some. The sample consists of around 100,000 clones, around 50% of them appearing once. This entry comes from a study of CD8+ T cells in alopecia areata. As for the study in general: Dosing with tofacitinib proceeded for 6 to 18 months, followed by 6 months off drug.

Treatment reported: oral pan-JAK inhibitor, 5-10 mg twice daily. The study's findings and limits: Persistence of many expanded lesional clones was seen in scalp and blood during tofacitinib. Besides other cells, scalp samples also yield sequences of resident alphabeta T cells from normal skin. Especially in alopecia totalis/universalis, lesional scalp showed greater clonality than normal scalp did.

Material: CD8+ T cells sorted from blood, obtained at week 24, from a patient treated with tofacitinib. This receptor was taken from a human donor with alopecia areata. The chain is built from TRBV29-1 and TRBJ2-5; TRBD1 is a possible D gene (5 bases). CDR3 DNA: TGCAGCGTTGAAGATCAAGACAGACAAGAGACCCAGTACTTC. The encoded protein is CSVEDQDRQETQYF.